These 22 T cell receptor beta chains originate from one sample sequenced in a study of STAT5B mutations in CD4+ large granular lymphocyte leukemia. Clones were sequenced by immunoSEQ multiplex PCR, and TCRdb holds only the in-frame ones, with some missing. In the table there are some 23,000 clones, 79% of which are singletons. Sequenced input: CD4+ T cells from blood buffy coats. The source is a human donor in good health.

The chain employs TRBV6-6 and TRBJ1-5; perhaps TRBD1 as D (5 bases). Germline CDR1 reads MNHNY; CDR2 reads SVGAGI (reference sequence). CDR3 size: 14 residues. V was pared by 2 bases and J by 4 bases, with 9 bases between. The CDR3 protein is CASSYQGGNQPQHF. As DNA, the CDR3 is TGTGCCAGCAGTTACCAGGGAGGAAATCAGCCCCAGCATTTT.

The CDR3 region has the DNA TGTGCCACCTCCCCCCCTTTCACAGATACGCAGTATTTT. Its protein product is CATSPPFTDTQYF. This chain connects TRBV2 to TRBJ2-3; D is undetermined. Germline V lookup: CDR1 SNHLY, CDR2 FYNNEI. With 10 bases removed from V and 2 bases from J, the gap between germline ends came to 13 bases. The CDR3 extends over 13 amino acids.

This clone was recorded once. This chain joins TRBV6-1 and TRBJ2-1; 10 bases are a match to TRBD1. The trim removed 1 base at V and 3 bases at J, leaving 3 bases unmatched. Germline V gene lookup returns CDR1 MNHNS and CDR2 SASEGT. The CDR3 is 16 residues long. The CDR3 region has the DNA TGTGCCAGCAGTGAAGACGGGACAGGGGACTACAATGAGCAGTTCTTC. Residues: CASSEDGTGDYNEQFF.

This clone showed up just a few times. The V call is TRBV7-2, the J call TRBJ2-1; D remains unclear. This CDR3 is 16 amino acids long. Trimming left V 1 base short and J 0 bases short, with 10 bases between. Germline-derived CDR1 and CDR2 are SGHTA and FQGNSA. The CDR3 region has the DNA TGTGCCAGCAGCTTAGTGACTTACCGCTCCTACAATGAGCAGTTCTTC. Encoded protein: CASSLVTYRSYNEQFF.

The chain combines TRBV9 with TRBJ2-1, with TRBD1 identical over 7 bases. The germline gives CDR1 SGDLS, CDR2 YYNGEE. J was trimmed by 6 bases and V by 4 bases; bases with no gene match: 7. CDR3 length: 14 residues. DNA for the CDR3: TGTGCCAGCAGCATTACCGACAGGGCCAATGAGCAGTTCTTC. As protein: CASSITDRANEQFF.

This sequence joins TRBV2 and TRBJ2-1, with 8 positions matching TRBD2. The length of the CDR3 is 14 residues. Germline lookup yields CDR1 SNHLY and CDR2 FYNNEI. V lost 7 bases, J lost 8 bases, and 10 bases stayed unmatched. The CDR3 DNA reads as TGTGCCAGCATTATAGGACTAGCCTCACATGAGCAGTTCTTC. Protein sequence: CASIIGLASHEQFF.

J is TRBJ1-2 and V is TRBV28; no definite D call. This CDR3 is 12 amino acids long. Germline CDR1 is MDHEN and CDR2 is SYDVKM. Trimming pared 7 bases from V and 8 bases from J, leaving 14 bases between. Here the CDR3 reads CASTLLDGGYTF. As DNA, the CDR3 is TGTGCCAGCACCCTTCTCGATGGAGGCTACACCTTC.

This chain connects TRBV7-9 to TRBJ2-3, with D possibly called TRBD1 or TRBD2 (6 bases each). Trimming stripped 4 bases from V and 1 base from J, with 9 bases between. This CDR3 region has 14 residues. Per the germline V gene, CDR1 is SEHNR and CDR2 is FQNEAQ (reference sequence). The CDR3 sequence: CASSWGAGTDTQYF. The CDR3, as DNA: TGTGCCAGCAGCTGGGGGGCGGGCACAGATACGCAGTATTTT. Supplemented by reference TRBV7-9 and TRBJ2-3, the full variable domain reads DTGVSQNPRHKITKRGQNVTFRCDPISEHNRLYWYRQTLGQGPEFLTYFQNEAQLEKSRLLSDRFSAERPKGSFSTLEIQRTEQGDSAMYLCASSWGAGTDTQYFGPGTRLTVL.

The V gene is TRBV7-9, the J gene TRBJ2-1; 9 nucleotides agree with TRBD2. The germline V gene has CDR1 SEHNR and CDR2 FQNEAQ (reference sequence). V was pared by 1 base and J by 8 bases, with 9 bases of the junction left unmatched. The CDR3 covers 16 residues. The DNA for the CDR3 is TGTGCCAGCAGCTTAGTATTGCGGGAGGGCGCGGATGAGCAGTTCTTC. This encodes CASSLVLREGADEQFF.

DNA of the CDR3: TGTGCCAGCAGCTTAGCGGTCGGGGGAACCTACGAGCAGTACTTC. This translates into CASSLAVGGTYEQYF. This chain links TRBV7-6 with TRBJ2-7; tentative D call: TRBD2 (6 bases). V was cut by 0 bases and J by 2 bases, with 11 bases left in between. CDR3 length: 15 residues. Germline V gene sequence: CDR1 SGHVS, CDR2 FNYEAQ.

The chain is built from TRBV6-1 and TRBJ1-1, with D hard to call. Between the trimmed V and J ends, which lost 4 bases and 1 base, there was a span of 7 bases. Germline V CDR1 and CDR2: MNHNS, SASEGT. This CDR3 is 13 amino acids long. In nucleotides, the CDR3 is TGTGCCAGCAGTGGCCGGGAGAACACTGAAGCTTTCTTT. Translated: CASSGRENTEAFF.

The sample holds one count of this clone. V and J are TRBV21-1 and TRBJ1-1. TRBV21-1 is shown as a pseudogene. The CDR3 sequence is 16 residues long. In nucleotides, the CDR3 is TGTGCCAGCAGCAAAGGAAATGCCCTTAACAACACTGAAGCTTTCTTT. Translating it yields CASSKGNALNNTEAFF.

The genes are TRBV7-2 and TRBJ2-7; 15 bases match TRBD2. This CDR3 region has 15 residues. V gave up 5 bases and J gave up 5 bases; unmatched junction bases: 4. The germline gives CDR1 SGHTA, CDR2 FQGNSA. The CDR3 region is CASSRGLAGGDEQYF. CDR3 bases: TGTGCCAGCAGCCGGGGACTAGCGGGAGGAGACGAGCAGTACTTC.

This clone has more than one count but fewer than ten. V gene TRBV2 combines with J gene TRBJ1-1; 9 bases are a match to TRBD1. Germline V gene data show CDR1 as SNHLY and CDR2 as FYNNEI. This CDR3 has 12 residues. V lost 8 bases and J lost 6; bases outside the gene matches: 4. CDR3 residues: CASGQGFPEAFF. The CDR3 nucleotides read TGTGCCAGCGGACAGGGGTTTCCTGAAGCTTTCTTT.

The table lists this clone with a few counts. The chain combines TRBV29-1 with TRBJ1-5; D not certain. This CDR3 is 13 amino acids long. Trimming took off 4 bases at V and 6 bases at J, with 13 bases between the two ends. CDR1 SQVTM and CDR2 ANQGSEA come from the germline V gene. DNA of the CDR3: TGCAGCGTTGTTGGCGCTACCGGTCAGCCCCAGCATTTT. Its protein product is CSVVGATGQPQHF.

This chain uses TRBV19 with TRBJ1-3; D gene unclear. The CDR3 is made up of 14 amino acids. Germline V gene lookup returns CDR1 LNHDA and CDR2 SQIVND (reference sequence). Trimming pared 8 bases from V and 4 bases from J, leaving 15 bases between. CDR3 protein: CASQGLRGGNTIYF. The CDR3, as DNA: TGTGCCAGTCAAGGCCTACGAGGAGGAAACACCATATATTTT.

The CDR3 DNA is TGTGCTAGTGCCCCAAACACCGGGGAGCTGTTTTTT. This sequence encodes CASAPNTGELFF. The V call is TRBV12-5, the J call TRBJ2-2, with D hard to call. Trimming took 7 bases from V and 2 from J, leaving 5 bases between them. In germline, CDR1 is LGHNT, CDR2 FRNRAP. This CDR3 is built from 12 residues.

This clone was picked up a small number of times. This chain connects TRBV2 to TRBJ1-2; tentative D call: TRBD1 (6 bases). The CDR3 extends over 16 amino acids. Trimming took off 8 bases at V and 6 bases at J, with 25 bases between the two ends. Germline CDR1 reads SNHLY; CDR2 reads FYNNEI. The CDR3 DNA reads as TGTGCCAGCCATTTACCTCAGGGGCCTGGGGCTGATGGCTACACCTTC. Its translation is CASHLPQGPGADGYTF.

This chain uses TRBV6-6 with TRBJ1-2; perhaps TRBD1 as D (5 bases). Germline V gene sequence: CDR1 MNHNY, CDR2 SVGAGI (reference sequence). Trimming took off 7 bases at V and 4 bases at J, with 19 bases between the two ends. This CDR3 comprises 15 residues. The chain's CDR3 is CASTRVARGFYGYTF. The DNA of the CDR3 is TGTGCCAGCACCCGCGTGGCGAGGGGATTCTATGGCTACACCTTC.

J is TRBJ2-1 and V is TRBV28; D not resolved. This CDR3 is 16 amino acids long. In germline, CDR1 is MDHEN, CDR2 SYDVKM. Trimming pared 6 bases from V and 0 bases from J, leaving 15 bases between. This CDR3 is CASSSGPSNSYNEQFF. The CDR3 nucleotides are TGTGCCAGCAGCTCAGGACCTTCTAACTCCTACAATGAGCAGTTCTTC.

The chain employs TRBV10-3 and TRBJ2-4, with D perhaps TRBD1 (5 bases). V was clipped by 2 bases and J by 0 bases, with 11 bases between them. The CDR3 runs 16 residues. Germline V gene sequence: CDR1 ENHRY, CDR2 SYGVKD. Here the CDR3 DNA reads TGTGCCATCAGTGAGGAAGGGGCCCTAGCCAAAAACATTCAGTACTTC. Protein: CAISEEGALAKNIQYF.

The CDR3 spells CASSLDPGLTDTQYF. The CDR3 nucleotides read TGTGCCAGCAGCTTAGATCCGGGACTTACAGATACGCAGTATTTT. The chain is built from TRBV11-2 and TRBJ2-3, with D perhaps TRBD2 (6 bases). The CDR3 totals 15 residues. From germline, CDR1 is SGHAT and CDR2 FQNNGV. Trimming took off 0 bases at V and 3 bases at J, with 10 bases between the two ends.